Below, 5 T cell receptor beta chains from the same sample are listed, as sequenced in a study of T cell changes during pregnancy in multiple sclerosis. The assay was immunoSEQ multiplex PCR, and TCRdb's table has in-frame clones only and misses some. The sample records some 81,000 clones, around 93% being singletons. Material: peripheral blood, obtained after pregnancy. These receptors came from a female donor in good health, enrolled as a control in a pregnancy study.

The chain couples TRBV15 to TRBJ2-2; 7 bases align to TRBD1. This CDR3 contains 16 residues. V was clipped by 5 bases and J by 0 bases; unmatched bases: 6. The germline gives CDR1 LNHNV, CDR2 YYDKDF (reference sequence). The CDR3 here is CATSRGQPANTGELFF. The CDR3 bases are TGTGCCACCAGCCGGGGACAGCCAGCGAACACCGGGGAGCTGTTTTTT.

This chain joins TRBV7-2 and TRBJ2-5; D is perhaps TRBD2 (6 bases). The CDR3 length is 14 residues. V dropped 6 bases and J dropped 4 bases, with 15 bases sitting between them. Germline V gene data show CDR1 as SGHTA and CDR2 as FQGNSA. The CDR3 bases are TGTGCCAGCAGTCCCCTAGCGAGTGGAGAGACCCAGTACTTC. It translates to CASSPLASGETQYF.

The V and J genes are TRBV10-3 and TRBJ2-7; TRBD2 might be the D (5 bases). V gave up 11 bases and J gave up 3 bases, with 20 bases separating them. The CDR3 has 14 residues. Germline V gene sequence: CDR1 ENHRY, CDR2 SYGVKD. The CDR3 DNA reads TGTGCCGCCAGTATTAGCGATCGGCACTACGAGCAGTACTTC. It encodes CAASISDRHYEQYF.

This chain links TRBV9 with TRBJ2-1, with TRBD2 as a possible D gene (7 bases). Trimming left V 4 bases short and J 5 bases short, with 19 bases between. Looked up from germline, CDR1 is SGDLS and CDR2 is YYNGEE. There are 16 residues in the CDR3. The CDR3 region is CASSPAWGGGNNEQFF. The CDR3 DNA reads TGTGCCAGCAGCCCGGCCTGGGGGGGCGGAAACAATGAGCAGTTCTTC. Looking up the rest from reference TRBV9 and TRBJ2-1 gives the full variable domain: DSGVTQTPKHLITATGQRVTLRCSPRSGDLSVYWYQQSLDQGLQFLIQYYNGEERAKGNILERFSAQQFPDLHSELNLSSLELGDSALYFCASSPAWGGGNNEQFFGPGTRLTVL.

The chain recombines TRBV7-6 with TRBJ1-2; D is unresolved. V shed 1 base and J shed 1 base, with 13 bases lying between them. CDR1 and CDR2 from the germline V gene are SGHVS and FNYEAQ. This CDR3 has 16 amino acids. As DNA, the CDR3 is TGTGCCAGCAGCTTAGGATCTTATACAGTTAACTATGGCTACACCTTC. Its protein product is CASSLGSYTVNYGYTF. The variable domain in full, with the rest retrieved from reference TRBV7-6 and TRBJ1-2, is GAGVSQSPRYKVTKRGQDVALRCDPISGHVSLYWYRQALGQGPEFLTYFNYEAQQDKSGLPNDRFSAERPEGSISTLTIQRTEQRDSAMYRCASSLGSYTVNYGYTFGSGTRLTVV.